This T cell receptor beta chain appears in the sequencing data of a study of beta chain features in type 1 diabetes (dated by TCRdb to 2016 to 2019). At the level of the whole study: No differences in mean age, gender distribution, total cell number or subset yield were found between patients and healthy donors. The study compared TCRB repertoires of sorted circulating CD4+ T cell subsets between recently diagnosed type 1 diabetes patients and matched healthy donors. A total of some 110 million sorted cells were examined across all samples, and the number of cells per subset was strongly correlated with RNA yield. Regulatory and stem cell-like memory subsets were isolated from only 8 patients and roughly 8 healthy donors, whereas naive and central memory subsets came from all 30 or so donors.

The High Capacity cDNA Reverse Transcription Kit was used to reverse transcribe all of the isolated RNA, meaning that expressed TCRB transcripts were what got sequenced. Deep immunoSEQ sequencing was applied to naive, central memory and regulatory T cell samples, giving an average of around 3.4 million total reads per sample. Sorted cells were lysed in RLT buffer, and RNA was extracted using DNase-treated RNeasy Micro or Mini kits according to cell number. Each cell subset was processed on its own to prevent cross-contamination, while patient and healthy donor samples were processed together. The immunoSEQ multiplex PCR was used to amplify TCRB sequences from cDNA, yielding 87-bp fragments that span the CDR3 region. Amplicons were sequenced on the Illumina HiSeq platform. Turning to the authors' computational methods: Synthetic template baselines were used to correct PCR bias computationally, reads within Hamming distance 2 were collapsed, and singletons that could not be merged were discarded. Reads were aligned against IMGT so that V, D and J genes, CDR3 length and insertions or deletions at six rearrangement sites could be assigned. Within each subset, clonotype counts were normalized to the number of sorted cells before true diversity and Gini coefficients were calculated with the tcR R package. Repertoire sharing was quantified using the overlap coefficient calculated on TCRB nucleotide sequences. As a proxy for the pre-selection repertoire, out-of-frame TCRB sequences from naive cells were analyzed. TCRdb's version of the immuneACCESS table is confined to in-frame rearrangements and falls short of the full clone set. An unresolved V gene accounts for under half of the shortfall where checked; the remainder is of unknown origin. The DNA was the basis for D and trimming; V, J and clone size are from that table. The sample contains about 250,000 clones, around 14% of them found a single time. The top ten clones comprise roughly 0.028% of the sample.

CDR1 is given as SGDLS and CDR2 as YYNGEE, both from the germline V gene. V is clipped by 3 bases and J by 3 bases, and the sequence between their germline boundaries is 9 bases long. The CDR3 contains 13 residues, cysteine and phenylalanine counted. This entry keeps only the CDR3 DNA: 39 bases, framed from base 1. About this clone: Its antigen has not been determined. The record has no base qualities; no much larger clone is one base away.

Overall study results and their limits: Naive, central memory and regulatory TCRB repertoires appeared more similar among patients than among healthy donors. PCR may preferentially amplify shorter templates, but because patient and control samples were amplified and corrected together, any resulting skew would affect both groups equally. Because cDNA was sequenced instead of genomic DNA, activated cells with high expression could be over-represented, although the groups did not differ in activation or CD3 levels. A moderate but significant shortening of TCRB CDR3 length was observed in type 1 diabetes patients in all four CD4+ subsets. Because small numbers of individuals were included in the HLA sub-analyses, any influence of HLA type on TCRB rearrangement was left unresolved. At VDJ recombination sites, type 1 diabetes patients had fewer insertions and more deleted nucleotides, which implies abnormalities in thymic rearrangement.

A single peripheral blood draw of approximately 0.11 L on average was collected from each donor into heparinised tubes. Naive, central memory, regulatory and stem cell-like memory CD4+ T cells were sorted on a BD FACSAria II using a panel including CD45RO, CCR7, CD25, CD127, CD95 and CD27. A purity above 98% was achieved for all sorted populations. PBMCs were isolated right away by Lymphoprep density gradient centrifugation and were stained directly, without culture. To minimize batch effects, samples were stained and sorted in pairs, one healthy donor with one patient per experiment. This chain is built from TRBV9 and TRBJ1-2, with the D gene call left open. The TCR comes from a woman aged 40 to 49 in good health. The source material was naive CD4+ T cells from blood. The cell subset or site label corresponds to: true naive CD4+ T cells. The CDR3 reads as follows: CASSAHRDYGYTF. Here is the DNA: TGTGCCAGCAGCGCCCACAGAGACTATGGCTACACCTTC.